The 19 T cell receptor beta chains below were found in one sample sequenced in a study of CD8 T cells in ankylosing spondylitis. Study conclusions and caveats: Ankylosing spondylitis blood seemed to carry a telltale TCR beta motif made of about 8 highly homologous variants.

No antigen is known for these receptors. TCRdb itself ran the 5' RACE reads through MiXCR, one entry per CDR3 protein. The profile shows approximately 540,000 distinct CDR3 sequences, 9.5% to 15% of them singletons. Sequences were obtained from blood, either unsorted or a sorted T cell fraction (not recorded which). The receptors were sampled from a male donor with ankylosing spondylitis.

This clonotype was picked up a small number of times. J is TRBJ2-1 and V is TRBV7-8, with 12 nucleotides matching TRBD2. The CDR3 is made up of 18 amino acids. V lost 2 bases and J lost 1; bases outside the gene matches: 6. Germline V lookup: CDR1 SGHVS, CDR2 FQNEAQ. The CDR3 DNA follows: TGTGCCAGCAGCTTAAGACTAGCGGGAGCTTTTTCCTACAATGAGCAGTTCTTC. It specifies CASSLRLAGAFSYNEQFF.

There are a few counts of this clonotype. The rearrangement joins TRBV7-9 to TRBJ2-1; 8 bases line up with TRBD1. The CDR3 has 15 amino acids. CDR1 SEHNR and CDR2 FQNEAQ come from the germline V gene (reference sequence). With 5 bases clipped from V and 7 bases from J, the junction kept 10 bases outside the gene matches. The CDR3 loop reads CASSVPQGAANEQFF. The CDR3 nucleotides read TGTGCCAGCAGCGTACCTCAGGGGGCGGCGAATGAGCAGTTCTTC. Filled out from reference TRBV7-9 and TRBJ2-1, the complete variable domain reads DTGVSQNPRHKITKRGQNVTFRCDPISEHNRLYWYRQTLGQGPEFLTYFQNEAQLEKSRLLSDRFSAERPKGSFSTLEIQRTEQGDSAMYLCASSVPQGAANEQFFGPGTRLTVL.

This clonotype was detected many times. This chain joins TRBV20-1 and TRBJ2-4, with TRBD2 matching over 13 bases. Germline-derived CDR1 and CDR2 are DFQATT and SNEGSKA (reference sequence). The V segment lost 5 bases and the J segment 7 bases; nucleotides outside the gene matches: 8. The CDR3 runs 15 residues. The CDR3 protein is CSASKLAGGLNIQYF. As DNA, the CDR3 is TGCAGTGCTTCTAAACTAGCGGGAGGGTTGAACATTCAGTACTTC.

V and J are TRBV2 and TRBJ2-1, with a weak D call TRBD1 (6 bases). The CDR3 contains 12 residues. V lost 5 bases and J lost 9, with 11 bases in between. Germline CDR1 SNHLY, CDR2 FYNNEI. CDR3 in DNA: TGTGCCAGCAGTTACAGGGCGGGTGAGCAGTTCTTC. Translating it yields CASSYRAGEQFF.

This clonotype occurred many times. The rearrangement joins TRBV23-1 to TRBJ1-5, with 9 bases lining up with TRBD1. TRBV23-1 is an open reading frame whose function is uncertain. This CDR3 has 17 residues. J lost 0 bases, V lost 4 bases, and 7 bases had no gene match. CDR3 DNA: TGCGCCAGCAGTCTGGGACAGGGTTCATATAGCAATCAGCCCCAGCATTTT. Protein sequence: CASSLGQGSYSNQPQHF.

This clonotype has more than one count but fewer than ten. The J gene is TRBJ2-7, the V gene TRBV20-1, with TRBD1 as a possible D gene (5 bases). This CDR3 contains 12 residues. Germline values: CDR1 DFQATT, CDR2 SNEGSKA (reference sequence). With 3 bases removed from V and 5 bases from J, the gap between germline ends came to 11 bases. This chain's CDR3 is CSASRGRNEQYF. The DNA of the CDR3 is TGCAGTGCTAGTAGGGGTCGCAACGAGCAGTACTTC.

The chain links TRBV5-1 to TRBJ2-3, with a tentative D call TRBD1 (5 bases). Looked up from germline, CDR1 is SGHRS and CDR2 is YFSETQ. Trimming cost V 4 bases and J 5 bases, with 14 bases left between them. CDR3 length equals 14 residues. This CDR3 reads CASSLETVEDTQYF. CDR3 sequence (DNA): TGCGCCAGCAGCCTAGAGACAGTCGAAGATACGCAGTATTTT.

J is TRBJ2-5 and V is TRBV12-3 or TRBV12-4, with D hard to call. Trimming left V 7 bases short and J 1 base short, with 7 bases between. The CDR3 totals 12 residues. The CDR3 nucleotides read TGTGCCAGCAACCCCACCCAAGAGACCCAGTACTTC. Translation: CASNPTQETQYF.

V gene TRBV3-1 combines with J gene TRBJ2-3; 10 nucleotides line up with TRBD2. The CDR3 spans 16 residues. Trimming took 2 bases from V and 3 from J; bases not matched to a gene: 5. The germline V gene encodes CDR1 LGHDT and CDR2 YNNKEL (reference sequence). DNA for the CDR3: TGTGCCAGCAGCCAAATAGCGGGAGGTCGAACAGATACGCAGTATTTT. As protein: CASSQIAGGRTDTQYF.

This clonotype was picked up a small number of times. The chain has TRBV5-1 and TRBJ2-5, with D possibly being TRBD1 or TRBD2 (5 bases each). Trimming removed 4 bases at V and 4 bases at J, with 14 bases between. From germline, CDR1 is SGHRS and CDR2 YFSETQ. The CDR3 is 14 residues long. The CDR3 sequence: CASSPRVQAETQYF. The CDR3 coding sequence is TGCGCCAGCAGCCCGAGGGTACAGGCAGAGACCCAGTACTTC.

This clonotype came up a few times. This sequence joins TRBV20-1 and TRBJ2-1; the match to TRBD2 covers 9 bases. The CDR3 runs 15 residues. V gave up 3 bases and J gave up 8 bases; unmatched junction bases: 11. Germline lookup yields CDR1 DFQATT and CDR2 SNEGSKA (reference sequence). In DNA form, the CDR3 reads TGCAGTGCTAGTACGGCTAGCGGGAAGATCTATGAGCAGTTCTTC. Translated: CSASTASGKIYEQFF.

This chain uses TRBV7-2 with TRBJ1-2, with unresolved D. The V end was cut by 3 bases, the J end by 5 bases, with 13 bases between. This CDR3 comprises 14 residues. Looked up from germline, CDR1 is SGHTA and CDR2 is FQGNSA. The CDR3 loop reads CASSLGGSAYGYTF. For the CDR3, the DNA is TGTGCCAGCAGCTTGGGAGGTTCGGCTTATGGCTACACCTTC.

The gene calls are TRBV6-1 and TRBJ1-5; tentatively, D is TRBD1 (6 bases). The V end was cut by 5 bases, the J end by 1 base, with 9 bases between. CDR1 is MNHNS, CDR2 SASEGT, per germline. This CDR3 has 14 residues. CDR3 sequence: CASSQGTSNQPQHF. The CDR3 DNA is TGTGCCAGCAGTCAGGGGACAAGCAATCAGCCCCAGCATTTT.

This clonotype was counted between two and nine times. The rearrangement links TRBV4-1 to TRBJ1-1; 7 nucleotides agree with TRBD1. Germline V CDR1 and CDR2: MGHRA, YSYEKL. V was clipped by 5 bases and J by 1 base; unmatched bases: 7. The CDR3 extends over 15 amino acids. The CDR3 loop is CASSTTDRANTEAFF. DNA of the CDR3: TGCGCCAGCAGCACGACCGACAGGGCGAACACTGAAGCTTTCTTT.

This clonotype was found a few times. V gene TRBV6-5 combines with J gene TRBJ2-5; D gene ambiguous. The V gene's germline CDR1 is MNHEY and CDR2 SVGAGI. The length of the CDR3 is 14 residues. Trimming took off 0 bases at V and 2 bases at J, with 7 bases between the two ends. The CDR3 sequence is CASSYSVQQETQYF. The DNA for the CDR3 is TGTGCCAGCAGTTACTCTGTACAGCAAGAGACCCAGTACTTC.

This clonotype showed up many times. The rearrangement uses TRBV12-3 or TRBV12-4 and TRBJ2-4; 7 bases map to TRBD1. CDR3 size: 15 residues. V shed 5 bases, J shed 4 bases, and the junction held 8 bases outside the gene matches. For the CDR3, the DNA is TGTGCCAGCAGTCCCCTAGGGACAGATAAAAACATTCAGTACTTC. It is translated as CASSPLGTDKNIQYF.

J is TRBJ2-1 and V is TRBV7-9; 8 nucleotides match TRBD2. V trimming: 6 bases; J trimming: 1 base; junction bases outside the gene matches: 11. The CDR3 length is 17 residues. Germline loops: CDR1 SEHNR, CDR2 FQNEAQ (reference sequence). Here the CDR3 reads CASRGLSSGWSYNEQFF. The CDR3 DNA reads TGTGCCAGCAGGGGCCTTTCTAGCGGGTGGTCCTACAATGAGCAGTTCTTC.

The sample holds a few counts of this clonotype. The gene calls are TRBV10-1 and TRBJ2-2, with D possibly called TRBD1 or TRBD2 (5 bases each). Trimming left V 3 bases short and J 0 bases short, with 11 bases between. Per the germline V gene, CDR1 is WNHNN and CDR2 is SYGVQD (reference sequence). The CDR3 contains 16 residues. As DNA, the CDR3 is TGCGCCAGCAGTGACGGGGCAGGGCCGAACACCGGGGAGCTGTTTTTT. It is translated as CASSDGAGPNTGELFF.

This chain links TRBV7-7 with TRBJ2-3; TRBD2 matches 8 bases. Looked up from germline, CDR1 is SSHAT and CDR2 is FNYEAQ (reference sequence). The length of the CDR3 is 15 residues. The J segment lost 5 bases and the V segment lost 4 bases, leaving 8 bases of the junction unmatched. The DNA for the CDR3 is TGTGCCAGCAGCTCGAGAGCGGGAGATATAGATACGCAGTATTTT. It encodes CASSSRAGDIDTQYF.